What follows is one TCR beta chain and its context. The assay was immunoSEQ multiplex PCR, and TCRdb's table has in-frame clones only and misses some. This table holds over 85,000 clones, roughly nine tenths found once. The record originates from a study of OX40 agonist ivuxolimab in advanced cancers. The overall study: The dose-escalation cohort had hepatocellular carcinoma, melanoma, renal cell or head and neck cancer.

Germline V gene lookup returns CDR1 SGHKS and CDR2 YYEKEE (reference sequence). This CDR3 is 13 amino acids long. Trimming took 6 bases from V and 2 from J, leaving 11 bases between them. This clonotype was obtained from an adult with an advanced solid tumor such as melanoma, head and neck, liver or kidney cancer. This chain joins TRBV5-5 and TRBJ2-5; the D call may be TRBD1 or TRBD2 (5 bases each). The sequencing here drew on CD4+ or CD8+ T cells sorted from blood, taken in a trial of the OX40 agonist ivuxolimab. CDR3 amino acids: CASTRGSQETQYF. CDR3 bases: TGTGCCAGCACCCGGGGCTCTCAAGAGACCCAGTACTTC.